The 17 T cell receptor beta chains below all came from one sample that was sequenced in a study of cytomegalovirus exposure and HLA in healthy donors. Using immunoSEQ multiplex PCR, the repertoire was profiled, and TCRdb retains in-frame clones only, with some absent. In the table there are about 130,000 clones, approximately 94% of which are singletons. The sample comprised PBMCs. The receptors come from a man aged 18 to 30 in good health and CMV-seronegative.

The chain combines TRBV27 with TRBJ2-7, with D possibly TRBD1 on 5 matching bases. Germline V lookup: CDR1 MNHEY, CDR2 SMNVEV (reference sequence). V lost 3 bases, J lost 1 base, and 7 bases lay in between. CDR3 length equals 13 residues. CDR3 bases: TGTGCCAGCAGTTTGGACATTTCCTACGAGCAGTACTTC. Its translation is CASSLDISYEQYF.

V usage is TRBV9 and J usage is TRBJ2-1; D is possibly TRBD2 (5 bases). CDR3 length equals 13 residues. Looked up from germline, CDR1 is SGDLS and CDR2 is YYNGEE. V lost 0 bases, J lost 7 bases, and 8 bases lay in between. CDR3 protein: CASSVAGRNEQFF. CDR3 sequence (DNA): TGTGCCAGCAGCGTAGCGGGAAGAAATGAGCAGTTCTTC.

The gene calls are TRBV27 and TRBJ2-2; 12 bases are shared with TRBD2. J was trimmed by 2 bases and V by 6 bases; bases with no gene match: 13. The CDR3 is 19 amino acids. CDR1 and CDR2 from the germline V gene are MNHEY and SMNVEV (reference sequence). The CDR3 coding sequence is TGTGCCAGCAGGAAGGGATTACTAGCGGGAGGAACCAACACCGGGGAGCTGTTTTTT. Protein product: CASRKGLLAGGTNTGELFF.

The chain recombines TRBV5-4 with TRBJ2-1; weak D call: TRBD1 (6 bases). Germline CDR1 and CDR2: SGHNT and YYREEE (reference sequence). V was trimmed by 7 bases and J by 2 bases, leaving 16 bases between them. This CDR3 is built from 15 residues. CDR3 bases: TGTGCCAGCCGGGTTACAGGGCGGCCCTACAATGAGCAGTTCTTC. Amino acids: CASRVTGRPYNEQFF.

This clone was counted once. The rearrangement uses TRBV2 and TRBJ1-4, with D unclear. The CDR3 extends over 15 amino acids. Trimming shortened V by 7 bases and J by 0 bases, and 12 bases separated the two germline ends. The germline gives CDR1 SNHLY, CDR2 FYNNEI. The CDR3 nucleotides read TGTGCCAGCAAGATTTTAGTCGCAACTAATGAAAAACTGTTTTTT. Amino acids: CASKILVATNEKLFF.

The chain joins TRBV10-3 to TRBJ1-2; no clear D gene. The CDR3 runs 14 residues. Deletions cut 3 bases from V and 3 bases from J, with 11 bases between. From germline, CDR1 is ENHRY and CDR2 SYGVKD. In DNA form, the CDR3 reads TGTGCCATCAGTGACGACCGCGGGGACTATGGCTACACCTTC. As protein: CAISDDRGDYGYTF.

The chain couples TRBV28 to TRBJ1-2; the D gene is possibly TRBD1 (6 bases). Germline V gene sequence: CDR1 MDHEN, CDR2 SYDVKM. CDR3 size: 11 residues. V lost 8 bases, J lost 5 bases, and 9 bases lay in between. The CDR3 sequence is CASGQLYGYTF. The DNA for the CDR3 is TGTGCCAGCGGACAGTTGTATGGCTACACCTTC.

The chain joins TRBV6-1 to TRBJ2-1; TRBD2 matches 7 bases. Germline V gives CDR1 MNHNS, CDR2 SASEGT. The CDR3 loop spans 13 amino acids. Trimming removed 11 bases from V and 5 bases from J; junction bases left unmatched: 9. CDR3 residues: CAAAGEHHNEQFF. DNA of the CDR3: TGTGCCGCGGCGGGAGAACACCACAATGAGCAGTTCTTC.

Concerning this clone: A read error may produce the germline difference seen at one junction end. J is TRBJ2-2 and V is TRBV7-7; no definite D call. Per the germline V gene, CDR1 is SSHAT and CDR2 is FNYEAQ (reference sequence). This CDR3 contains 14 residues. This CDR3 is CASSQLQNTGELFF. DNA of the CDR3: TGTGCTAGCAGCCAACTGCAGAACACCGGGGAGCTGTTTTTT.

The chain recombines TRBV30 with TRBJ2-2; D unclear. Trimming stripped 2 bases from V and 2 bases from J, with 6 bases between. Germline CDR1 and CDR2: GTSNPN and SVGIG (reference sequence). CDR3 length: 13 amino acids. DNA of the CDR3: TGTGCCTGGAGTCTAGGTAACACCGGGGAGCTGTTTTTT. It codes for CAWSLGNTGELFF.

V gene TRBV19 combines with J gene TRBJ2-2; a weak D match, TRBD2 (6 bases). Germline V gene sequence: CDR1 LNHDA, CDR2 SQIVND (reference sequence). The CDR3 is 17 amino acids. The V gene lost 1 base and the J gene lost 7 bases, with 19 bases spanning the gap. CDR3 in DNA: TGTGCCAGTAGTATAGTTTGGCTAGCGCTTGGGAACGGGGAGCTGTTTTTT. It codes for CASSIVWLALGNGELFF.

The rearrangement joins TRBV11-3 to TRBJ2-7; the match to TRBD2 covers 15 bases. In germline, CDR1 is SGHNT, CDR2 YENEEA. With V trimmed by 5 bases and J by 4 bases, 6 bases remained unmatched. The CDR3 is 16 amino acids. DNA of the CDR3: TGTGCCAGCAGCCCGGGACTAGCGGGAGGATTATACGAGCAGTACTTC. It is translated as CASSPGLAGGLYEQYF.

The rearrangement uses TRBV5-6 and TRBJ1-3; D not certain. Germline CDR1 and CDR2: SGHDT and YYEEEE. Trimming took 2 bases from V and 4 from J, leaving 10 bases between them. The CDR3 is 14 amino acids. The DNA of the CDR3 is TGTGCCAGCAGCTTCGCCAGGATGGGAAACACCATATATTTT. This encodes CASSFARMGNTIYF.

This sequence joins TRBV7-8 and TRBJ2-1, with 12 positions matching TRBD2. This CDR3 has 19 amino acids. Trimming cost V 1 base and J 8 bases; bases outside gene matches: 15. Germline V CDR1 and CDR2: SGHVS, FQNEAQ. CDR3 bases: TGTGCCAGCAGCTTAGGGCTAGCGGGAGGGCCTATAATATTTGATGAGCAGTTCTTC. Translation gives CASSLGLAGGPIIFDEQFF.

V and J are TRBV7-2 and TRBJ1-2; TRBD1 matches at 7 bases. The CDR3 runs 15 residues. Germline CDR1 SGHTA, CDR2 FQGNSA. J gave up 0 bases and V 4 bases, and 5 bases lay outside the gene matches. Written as DNA, the CDR3 is TGTGCCAGCAGCTCGAGACAGGGTACTAACTATGGCTACACCTTC. As protein: CASSSRQGTNYGYTF. Combining the CDR3 with reference TRBV7-2 and TRBJ1-2 gives the whole variable domain GAGVSQSPSNKVTEKGKDVELRCDPISGHTALYWYRQSLGQGLEFLIYFQGNSAPDKSGLPSDRFSAERTGGSVSTLTIQRTQQEDSAVYLCASSSRQGTNYGYTFGSGTRLTVV.

The chain is built from TRBV4-3 and TRBJ1-5; no clear D. The CDR3 is made up of 15 amino acids. V lost 0 bases to trimming and J lost 4 bases, with 10 bases between them. The germline CDR1 and CDR2 sequences are LGHNA and YSLEER. In DNA form, the CDR3 reads TGCGCCAGCAGCCAAGACGGCAGGTCAAATCAGCCCCAGCATTTT. It encodes CASSQDGRSNQPQHF.

This clone was observed a few times. V gene TRBV29-1 combines with J gene TRBJ2-1; 10 bases are a match to TRBD2. CDR1 is SQVTM and CDR2 is ANQGSEA in the germline V gene. V gave up 3 bases and J gave up 0 bases; unmatched junction bases: 14. This CDR3 contains 19 residues. This chain's CDR3 is CSVDKSGRVLERSYNEQFF. CDR3 sequence (DNA): TGCAGCGTTGATAAGAGCGGGAGGGTCTTGGAACGCTCCTACAATGAGCAGTTCTTC.